The rows below give T cell receptor beta chains drawn from one sample of a study of blood T cell repertoires in COVID-19. Profiled with immunoSEQ multiplex PCR; TCRdb holds only in-frame clones, not every one. This table has a few hundred thousand clones, around 89% appearing once. Sequences were obtained from peripheral blood. The source is a woman aged 55-69 years with COVID-19, enrolled during active disease. Each CDR3 is given with its conserved first and last residue. Fields, in order: V gene, J gene, clone size, D gene, CDR3 protein, CDR3 DNA. A D gene is named only where the DNA matches it firmly. Size is stated for part of the rows, as once, few or many counts, or as a class when the clone is expanded.

>TRBV19|TRBJ2-7|-|TRBD2
CASRAGGLAGTYEQYF
TGTGCCAGTAGAGCCGGGGGACTAGCGGGAACCTACGAGCAGTACTTC
>TRBV4-3|TRBJ1-1|once|-
CASSQDGGGPAFF
TGCGCCAGCAGCCAAGATGGCGGCGGCCCCGCTTTCTTT
>TRBV7-2|TRBJ1-1|once|TRBD1
CASSSRGTAAEAFF
TGTGCCAGCAGCTCGCGTGGGACAGCCGCAGAAGCTTTCTTT
>TRBV5-6|TRBJ1-2|once|-
CASIFQGSYGYTF
TGTGCCAGCATTTTTCAGGGAAGCTATGGCTACACCTTC
>TRBV5-1|TRBJ1-1|-|-
CASSGDTVNTEAFF
TGCGCCAGCAGCGGGGACACAGTGAACACTGAAGCTTTCTTT
>TRBV7-9|TRBJ1-4|once|TRBD1
CASSRTWTGQGTDEKLFF
TGTGCCAGCAGCCGCACTTGGACAGGGCAGGGAACGGATGAAAAACTGTTTTTT
>TRBV6-5|TRBJ1-4|-|-
CASSPVRDNNEKLFF
TGTGCCAGCAGCCCAGTGAGGGACAATAATGAAAAACTGTTTTTT
>TRBV9|TRBJ1-2|once|-
CASSVDFKSGQGGYGYTF
TGTGCCAGCAGCGTAGATTTTAAATCGGGCCAGGGAGGCTATGGCTACACCTTC
>TRBV4-1|TRBJ1-1|-|-
CASSQVLENTEAFF
TGCGCCAGCAGCCAAGTTCTAGAGAACACTGAAGCTTTCTTT
>TRBV5-5|TRBJ2-2|-|-
CATNGNSAGELFF
TGTGCCACCAACGGGAACTCGGCCGGGGAGCTGTTTTTT
>TRBV28|TRBJ2-7|once|TRBD2
CASGPLAGYSYEQYF
TGTGCCAGCGGCCCCCTAGCGGGGTATTCCTACGAGCAGTACTTC
>TRBV10-3|TRBJ2-7|-|-
CAIRALGDEQYF
TGTGCCATCAGAGCCCTAGGAGACGAGCAGTACTTC
>TRBV7-8|TRBJ2-5|-|-
CASSETSVGHQYF
TGTGCCAGCAGCGAGACCTCCGTAGGACACCAGTACTTC
>TRBV20-1|TRBJ1-2|-|-
CSALGLYGYTF
TGCAGTGCTTTAGGACTCTATGGCTACACCTTC
>TRBV5-6|TRBJ1-2|-|TRBD1
CASSFEGTGYGYTF
TGTGCCAGCAGCTTTGAGGGGACAGGTTATGGCTACACCTTC
>TRBV6-5|TRBJ2-7|-|TRBD1
CASRRQGLHEQYF
TGTGCCAGCAGACGACAGGGGTTACACGAGCAGTACTTC
>TRBV2|TRBJ1-2|-|-
CASTVGTTFGYTF
TGTGCCAGCACCGTCGGGACAACCTTCGGCTACACCTTC
>TRBV7-2|TRBJ2-5|-|TRBD2
CASSSYRTSGVHQETQYF
TGTGCCAGCAGCTCATATCGGACTAGCGGGGTACACCAAGAGACCCAGTACTTC
>TRBV6-5|TRBJ1-5|-|-
CASRAGSNQPQHF
TGTGCCAGCAGGGCGGGAAGCAATCAGCCCCAGCATTTT
>TRBV18|TRBJ2-1|-|-
CASSPQWLEQFF
TGTGCCAGCTCACCCCAGTGGTTAGAGCAGTTCTTC
>TRBV3-1/TRBV3-2|TRBJ1-1|-|TRBD1
CASSQDGGRGTEAFF
TGTGCCAGCAGCCAAGATGGTGGCAGGGGGACTGAAGCTTTCTTT
>TRBV18|TRBJ1-5|-|TRBD1
CASSPTGQGHQPQHF
TGTGCCAGCTCACCAACGGGACAGGGGCATCAGCCCCAGCATTTT
>TRBV6-5|TRBJ1-2|-|TRBD1
CASSVQGYGYTF
TGTGCCAGCAGCGTACAGGGGTATGGCTACACCTTC
>TRBV30|TRBJ1-5|-|-
CAWSVQGNQPQHF
TGTGCCTGGAGTGTTCAGGGAAATCAGCCCCAGCATTTT
>TRBV7-9|TRBJ2-1|-|TRBD2
CASSPPGLAGNEQFF
TGTGCCAGCAGCCCCCCGGGACTAGCAGGGAATGAGCAGTTCTTC
>TRBV6-4|TRBJ2-1|-|TRBD2
CASRLAGTNEQFF
TGTGCCAGCAGATTAGCGGGAACCAATGAGCAGTTCTTC
>TRBV3-1/TRBV3-2|TRBJ1-6|-|TRBD1
CASSQSQGARDSPLHF
TGTGCCAGCAGCCAAAGTCAGGGGGCGCGGGATTCACCCCTCCACTTT
>TRBV19|TRBJ1-1|-|-
CASSGQLNTEAFF
TGTGCCAGTTCGGGTCAGCTGAACACTGAAGCTTTCTTT
>TRBV4-3|TRBJ1-4|-|-
CASSQDIATNEKLFF
TGCGCCAGCAGCCAAGATATAGCAACTAATGAAAAACTGTTTTTT
>TRBV10-3|TRBJ1-1|few|TRBD1
CAITQGAWDTEAFF
TGTGCCATCACACAGGGGGCGTGGGACACTGAAGCTTTCTTT
>TRBV13|TRBJ1-2|-|TRBD1
CASSFDRGGYTF
TGTGCCAGCAGCTTCGACAGGGGTGGCTACACCTTC
>TRBV10-3|TRBJ1-1|-|-
CAISANTEAFF
TGTGCCATCAGTGCAAACACTGAAGCTTTCTTT
>TRBV3-1/TRBV3-2|TRBJ1-3|-|-
CASSRTAGNTIYF
TGTGCCAGCAGCCGGACAGCCGGAAACACCATATATTTT
>TRBV3-1/TRBV3-2|TRBJ2-1|-|TRBD2
CASKLAEYNEQFF
TGTGCCAGCAAACTAGCGGAGTACAATGAGCAGTTCTTC
>TRBV4-2|TRBJ1-1|-|-
CASSQVSGVEAFF
TGTGCCAGCAGCCAAGTTTCAGGGGTTGAAGCTTTCTTT
>TRBV15|TRBJ1-6|once|TRBD1
CATSRGTGANSPLHF
TGTGCCACCAGCAGAGGGACAGGGGCTAATTCACCCCTCCACTTT
>TRBV19|TRBJ1-2|-|-
CASSPRGTNYGYTF
TGTGCCAGTAGTCCCCGGGGTACTAACTATGGCTACACCTTC